Described below is a single T cell receptor beta chain sequence and its context. Its specificity is unknown. The sample belongs to a study of T cell responses to AZD1222 COVID-19 vaccine. Points from the study as a whole: Receipt of two AZD1222 doses was followed by a rise in Spike-specific TCR breadth and depth. Every sample of the repertoires postdated the peak T cell response. A mostly white British donor set with more females was recruited, and clonal diversity was possibly underestimated.

Clones were sequenced by immunoSEQ multiplex PCR, and TCRdb holds only the in-frame ones, with some missing. Seen here are 50,000 to 75,000 clones, more than 70% observed once, and the top ten hold over 11%. This TCR was recovered from an adult in good health. Sequencing used peripheral blood, obtained on day 0 of AZD1222 vaccination.

The CDR3 coding sequence is TGTGCCAGCAGCCCTGGGCGCGACCTCGAGTATTTT. As protein: CASSPGRDLEYF. The chain joins TRBV7-9 to TRBJ2-3; D ambiguous. The germline V and J ends were trimmed by 5 bases and 13 bases, with 16 bases remaining between them. The CDR3 has 12 amino acids. Germline lookup yields CDR1 SEHNR and CDR2 FQNEAQ (reference sequence).